These 24 T cell receptor beta chains were all obtained from the same sample, sequenced in a study of T cell responses to AZD1222 COVID-19 vaccine. The assay was immunoSEQ multiplex PCR, and TCRdb's table has in-frame clones only and misses some. The sample has 120,000 or so clones, roughly 90% seen once; the top ten hold 9.8%. Here the sequenced sample was peripheral blood, taken on day 0 of AZD1222 vaccination. The receptor set was obtained from an adult in good health.

The rearrangement uses TRBV6-5 and TRBJ2-1, with TRBD1 identical over 8 bases. Germline V gene data show CDR1 as MNHEY and CDR2 as SVGAGI. The junction had 2 bases not matched to a gene; V was cut back by 6 bases and J by 1 base. This CDR3 has 14 amino acids. CDR3 sequence (DNA): TGTGCCAGCAGACGGGACAGGTCCTACAATGAGCAGTTCTTC. Translated: CASRRDRSYNEQFF.

The CDR3 DNA reads TGTGCCAGCAGTGAGAGCCAGGGGCGAAACATTCAGTACTTC. This codes for CASSESQGRNIQYF. The chain links TRBV2 to TRBJ2-4; perhaps TRBD1 as D (6 bases). The V and J ends lost 3 bases and 6 bases respectively, with 12 bases between them. There are 14 residues in the CDR3. Germline V gives CDR1 SNHLY, CDR2 FYNNEI.

The CDR3 loop is CASSQEERGATGELFF. CDR3 coding DNA: TGCGCCAGCAGCCAAGAGGAACGGGGGGCCACCGGGGAGCTGTTTTTT. The J gene is TRBJ2-2, the V gene TRBV4-1; TRBD2 might be the D (7 bases). The germline V gene encodes CDR1 MGHRA and CDR2 YSYEKL. The CDR3 contains 16 residues. The ends were cut back, 0 bases at V and 4 bases at J, with 12 bases in the middle.

The rearrangement joins TRBV30 to TRBJ1-2; no clear D gene. The CDR3 length is 11 residues. The germline V gene has CDR1 GTSNPN and CDR2 SVGIG (reference sequence). V lost 4 bases, J lost 5 bases, and 8 bases lay in between. The CDR3 bases are TGTGCCTGGACCGTGGGGTATGGCTACACCTTC. It specifies CAWTVGYGYTF.

The chain employs TRBV28 and TRBJ2-1; weak D call: TRBD1 (5 bases). Germline V gene data show CDR1 as MDHEN and CDR2 as SYDVKM. Trimming took 5 bases from V and 9 from J, leaving 23 bases between them. The CDR3 runs to 16 residues. CDR3 nucleotides: TGTGCCAGCAGTACCGCTGTGGTGGGGCTTATGGTTGAGCAGTTCTTC. Translation gives CASSTAVVGLMVEQFF.

This clone was counted a few times. The CDR3 bases are TGTGCCAGCAGCGCGGGACAGGGGGTCTATGGCTACACCTTC. It translates to CASSAGQGVYGYTF. V is TRBV9 and J is TRBJ1-2; 11 bases fit TRBD1. The V gene end was trimmed by 3 bases and the J gene end by 4 bases; junction bases not matched to a gene: 2. This CDR3 region has 14 residues. Germline V CDR1 and CDR2: SGDLS, YYNGEE.

The rearrangement links TRBV28 to TRBJ1-1, with D possibly being TRBD1 (5 bases). The CDR3 has 12 amino acids. The V end was cut by 8 bases, the J end by 4 bases, with 11 bases between. From germline, CDR1 is MDHEN and CDR2 SYDVKM. CDR3 nucleotides: TGTGCCAGCTTCCGGACAACCACTGAAGCTTTCTTT. Translation gives CASFRTTTEAFF.

In its sample, this clone was seen once. V gene TRBV9 combines with J gene TRBJ2-3; 11 nucleotides line up with TRBD1. With 4 bases clipped from V and 5 bases from J, the junction kept 9 bases outside the gene matches. Germline V lookup: CDR1 SGDLS, CDR2 YYNGEE. The CDR3 has 16 residues. In DNA form, the CDR3 reads TGTGCCAGCAGCCGGACCCCTGGGACAGGGGGAGATACGCAGTATTTT. It is translated as CASSRTPGTGGDTQYF.

This clone showed up just once. V and J are TRBV12-3 or TRBV12-4 and TRBJ1-1, with D tentatively TRBD1 (6 bases). V lost 7 bases, J lost 4 bases, and 13 bases lay in between. This CDR3 contains 13 residues. The CDR3 nucleotides read TGTGCCAGCACTAACAGGGCGGGCACTGAAGCTTTCTTT. Its protein product is CASTNRAGTEAFF.

This rearrangement joins TRBV7-3 to TRBJ2-3; 10 bases are shared with TRBD2. V lost 5 bases, J lost 0 bases, and 5 bases stayed unmatched. This CDR3 contains 16 residues. CDR1 and CDR2 from the germline V gene are SGHTA and FQGTGA. For the CDR3, the DNA is TGTGCCAGCAGCCTCTCGGGACTAGCGAGCACAGATACGCAGTATTTT. Its protein product is CASSLSGLASTDTQYF.

This chain joins TRBV19 and TRBJ2-2; D may be TRBD2 (6 bases). V was cut by 5 bases and J by 6 bases, with 16 bases left in between. Germline V lookup: CDR1 LNHDA, CDR2 SQIVND (reference sequence). The length of the CDR3 is 15 residues. The CDR3 nucleotides are TGTGCCAGTAGTTGGGCAGGGAGGAAGGCCGGGGAGCTGTTTTTT. Its protein product is CASSWAGRKAGELFF.

This clone was seen a handful of times. V is TRBV20-1 and J is TRBJ1-1; 8 bases fit TRBD1. With 3 bases clipped from V and 8 bases from J, the junction kept 5 bases outside the gene matches. There are 12 residues in the CDR3. CDR1 is DFQATT and CDR2 is SNEGSKA in the germline V gene (reference sequence). CDR3 nucleotides: TGCAGTGCTAGTTGGACAGGGAAAGAAGCTTTCTTT. Translation gives CSASWTGKEAFF.

The gene calls are TRBV5-1 and TRBJ2-3; D is perhaps TRBD1 or TRBD2 (6 bases each). Germline CDR1 and CDR2: SGHRS and YFSETQ. This CDR3 has 16 amino acids. V was trimmed by 2 bases and J by 4 bases, leaving 17 bases between them. This CDR3 is CASSLTGTRGPDTQYF. CDR3 nucleotide sequence: TGCGCCAGCAGCTTAACCGGGACCCGGGGGCCAGATACGCAGTATTTT.

CDR3 protein: CASSQKTVPNTEAFF. DNA for the CDR3: TGTGCCAGTAGCCAAAAGACAGTCCCGAACACTGAAGCTTTCTTT. The J gene is TRBJ1-1, the V gene TRBV19; D might be TRBD1 (5 bases). Germline V gene sequence: CDR1 LNHDA, CDR2 SQIVND (reference sequence). The ends were cut back, 6 bases at V and 1 base at J, with 15 bases in the middle. CDR3 size: 15 residues.

The chain carries TRBV11-2 and TRBJ1-3; TRBD1 agrees at 8 bases. The V segment lost 4 bases and the J segment 7 bases; nucleotides outside the gene matches: 9. Germline V lookup: CDR1 SGHAT, CDR2 FQNNGV. The CDR3 runs 15 residues. The CDR3 reads CASSSRQGRGNTIYF. Here the CDR3 DNA reads TGTGCCAGCAGCTCGCGACAGGGGCGAGGGAACACCATATATTTT. The complete variable domain, with remaining parts taken from reference TRBV11-2 and TRBJ1-3, reads EAGVAQSPRYKIIEKRQSVAFWCNPISGHATLYWYQQILGQGPKLLIQFQNNGVVDDSQLPKDRFSAERLKGVDSTLKIQPAKLEDSAVYLCASSSRQGRGNTIYFGEGSWLTVV.

The chain carries TRBV6-5 and TRBJ2-7; 9 nucleotides align to TRBD2. V lost 6 bases, J lost 0 bases, and 6 bases stayed unmatched. The germline V gene has CDR1 MNHEY and CDR2 SVGAGI. The CDR3 has 15 amino acids. The CDR3 bases are TGTGCCAGCAGCCTAGCGGGGACGAGCTCCTACGAGCAGTACTTC. Translated: CASSLAGTSSYEQYF.

This chain links TRBV5-6 with TRBJ2-2; D is uncertain. Trimming stripped 2 bases from V and 6 bases from J, with 8 bases between. Germline CDR1 and CDR2: SGHDT and YYEEEE. The CDR3 covers 13 residues. The CDR3: CASSFEQAGELFF. The CDR3 DNA follows: TGTGCCAGCAGCTTCGAGCAGGCCGGGGAGCTGTTTTTT.

The V call is TRBV7-8, the J call TRBJ2-7; D is possibly TRBD1 (6 bases). Germline loops: CDR1 SGHVS, CDR2 FQNEAQ. V was pared by 2 bases and J by 5 bases, with 22 bases between. The CDR3 length is 17 residues. This CDR3 is CASSLRIPGQIFHEQYF. CDR3 DNA: TGTGCCAGCAGCTTACGGATCCCGGGACAAATTTTTCACGAGCAGTACTTC.

The J gene is TRBJ2-7, the V gene TRBV27, with 8 bases aligning to TRBD2. This CDR3 is 13 amino acids long. The trim removed 7 bases at V and 4 bases at J, leaving 6 bases unmatched. CDR1 is MNHEY, CDR2 SMNVEV, per germline (reference sequence). The CDR3 DNA follows: TGTGCCAGCACCCACAGCGGGAGTTACGAGCAGTACTTC. Translation gives CASTHSGSYEQYF.

The chain couples TRBV2 to TRBJ1-2; 8 bases map to TRBD1. The trim removed 6 bases at V and 4 bases at J, leaving 10 bases unmatched. From germline, CDR1 is SNHLY and CDR2 FYNNEI. The CDR3 is 15 residues long. In DNA form, the CDR3 reads TGTGCCAGCAGCTTACAGGGGGTAGTCCCCTATGGCTACACCTTC. Residues: CASSLQGVVPYGYTF.

The V gene is TRBV19, the J gene TRBJ1-2, with D possibly being TRBD1 (6 bases). CDR1 LNHDA and CDR2 SQIVND come from the germline V gene (reference sequence). CDR3 size: 15 residues. V lost 0 bases, J lost 5 bases, and 13 bases lay in between. CDR3 amino acids: CASSIDVRGAYGYTF. The CDR3 bases are TGTGCCAGTAGTATAGATGTCAGGGGCGCTTATGGCTACACCTTC.

V and J are TRBV3-1 (or the pseudogene TRBV3-2) and TRBJ2-5, with D possibly TRBD2 on 5 matching bases. Germline CDR1 and CDR2: LGHDT and YNNKEL (reference sequence). This CDR3 has 14 residues. Between the trimmed V and J ends, which lost 4 bases and 1 base, there was a span of 10 bases. CDR3 in amino acids: CASSPRTGQETQYF. CDR3 sequence (DNA): TGTGCCAGCAGCCCGCGGACTGGCCAAGAGACCCAGTACTTC.

As DNA, the CDR3 is TGTGCCAGCAACCGGGACAGAAATGAAAAACTGTTTTTT. Translation: CASNRDRNEKLFF. The chain employs TRBV12-3 or TRBV12-4 and TRBJ1-4, with 7 nucleotides matching TRBD1. The length of the CDR3 is 13 residues. V was clipped by 7 bases and J by 5 bases; unmatched bases: 4.

This chain connects TRBV12-5 to TRBJ2-3, with D possibly matching TRBD1 (6 bases). The V end was cut by 1 base, the J end by 3 bases, with 8 bases between. Germline CDR1 LGHNT, CDR2 FRNRAP. This CDR3 contains 14 residues. The CDR3 coding sequence is TGTGCTAGTGGTTTGGACAGGGCGACAGATACGCAGTATTTT. Protein: CASGLDRATDTQYF.